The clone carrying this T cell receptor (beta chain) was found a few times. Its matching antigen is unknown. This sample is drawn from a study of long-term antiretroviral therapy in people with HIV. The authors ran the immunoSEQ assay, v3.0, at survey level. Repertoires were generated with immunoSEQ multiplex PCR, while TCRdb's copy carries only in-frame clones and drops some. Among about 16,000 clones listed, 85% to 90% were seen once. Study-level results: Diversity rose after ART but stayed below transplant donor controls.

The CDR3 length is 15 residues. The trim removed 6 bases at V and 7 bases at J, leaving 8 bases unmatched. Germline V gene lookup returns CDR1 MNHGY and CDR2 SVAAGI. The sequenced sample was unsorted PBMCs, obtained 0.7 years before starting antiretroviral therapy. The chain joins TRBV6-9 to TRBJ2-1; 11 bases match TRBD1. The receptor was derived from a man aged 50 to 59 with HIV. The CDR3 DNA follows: TGTGCCAGCAGACTACCGGGACAGGGGGAAAATGAGCAGTTCTTC. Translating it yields CASRLPGQGENEQFF.